This T cell receptor beta chain was sequenced in a study of OX40 agonist ivuxolimab in advanced cancers. Study at large: Patients were treated with ivuxolimab, an agonistic anti-OX40 (CD134) antibody. Enrollees could have had prior anti-PD-1, anti-PD-L1 or anti-CTLA-4 therapy, which about 42% had received.

Germline values: CDR1 SGHRS, CDR2 YFSETQ. The CDR3 sequence is 14 residues long. V was cut by 6 bases and J by 4 bases, with 14 bases left in between. Measured with immunoSEQ multiplex PCR; TCRdb has only the in-frame clones, and not every one. This table has about 41,000 clones, around 87% appearing once. Anyone with autoimmune disease history or systemic immunosuppression was excluded. Sequenced material: CD4+ or CD8+ T cells sorted from blood, taken in a trial of the OX40 agonist ivuxolimab. This sequence joins TRBV5-1 and TRBJ2-1; weak D call: TRBD1 (6 bases). The sequence came from an adult with an advanced solid tumor such as melanoma, head and neck, liver or kidney cancer. The CDR3 sequence: CASKDFQGYNEQFF. CDR3 DNA: TGCGCCAGCAAGGACTTCCAGGGGTACAATGAGCAGTTCTTC.